This T cell receptor beta chain originates from a study of T cell responses to AZD1222 COVID-19 vaccine. In the case of this clone: Its antigen is as yet unknown.

CDR3 length: 13 residues. Germline CDR1 reads MNHEY; CDR2 reads SVGAGI. V was cut by 1 base and J by 9 bases, with 10 bases left in between. TCRdb keeps only in-frame clones here, not all; method: immunoSEQ multiplex PCR. The data hold 110,000 to 150,000 clones, with over 75% observed a single time. Study-level findings and limits: Only five to seven AZD1222 recipients were seropositive at baseline. It should be noted that donors were predominantly white British and more often female, and clonal diversity was possibly underestimated. CD4 TCRs linked to vaccination spanned spike, dominating at 160-218 and 743-854.

The sequence came from an adult in good health. The J gene is TRBJ2-1, the V gene TRBV6-5; D is possibly TRBD1 (5 bases). Sequencing used peripheral blood, obtained on day 0 of AZD1222 vaccination. CDR3 DNA sequence: TGTGCCAGCAGTTACTTCAGGGCTACTGAGCAGTTCTTC. Translated, it gives CASSYFRATEQFF.